This T cell receptor (beta chain) originates from a study of shared clonotypes between healthy human individuals. The donor population consisted of healthy HIV-negative adults with no recent acute infections or vaccinations. V was pared by 4 bases and J by 5 bases, with 18 bases between. The CDR3 totals 15 residues. Germline CDR1 reads SGHRS; CDR2 reads YFSETQ. In the case of this clone: Its target is not known.

Overall study findings and caveats: Sampling covered blood only; tissue repertoires likely differ.

Assay: immunoSEQ multiplex PCR; the TCRdb copy retains only in-frame clones and omits some. This table holds about 380,000 clones, 96% found once. The chain joins TRBV5-1 to TRBJ1-1; tentative D call: TRBD1 (5 bases). This sequence was found in a man aged 30-40 years in good health. Specimen: memory CD8+ T cells sorted from blood. Subset denoted: CD45RO+ cells pooled with CCR7-negative TemRA cells. The CDR3 DNA reads TGCGCCAGCAGCACCTTACAGGTTAGCGGTACTGAAGCTTTCTTT. It is translated as CASSTLQVSGTEAFF.